The 7 T cell receptor beta chains below come from one sample, sequenced in a study of identical twins. TCRdb processed the 5' RACE reads anew with MiXCR; each CDR3 protein has one entry. Among some 1,700,000 distinct CDR3 sequences, roughly 35% were seen once, and the ten largest hold 0.25% to 0.3%. The sequenced sample was cord blood. The receptor set was obtained from a newborn girl in good health.

This clonotype was counted at least ten times. V is TRBV12-3 or TRBV12-4 and J is TRBJ2-3; TRBD2 agrees at 7 bases. The ends lost 6 bases at V and 0 bases at J; junction bases unmatched: 3. The CDR3 has 14 amino acids. The CDR3 loop reads CASRPSGSTDTQYF. The CDR3 DNA sequence: TGTGCCAGCAGGCCTAGCGGCAGCACAGATACGCAGTATTTT.

The table lists this clonotype with a few counts. This sequence joins TRBV27 and TRBJ2-1, with TRBD2 matching 11 bases. This CDR3 region has 15 residues. The junction had 6 bases not matched to a gene; V was cut back by 2 bases and J by 9 bases. Germline CDR1 and CDR2: MNHEY and SMNVEV (reference sequence). The CDR3 DNA follows: TGTGCCAGCAGTTTAGTAGCGGGGGGGCATGGTGAGCAGTTCTTC. This encodes CASSLVAGGHGEQFF.

The chain couples TRBV5-5 to TRBJ2-5; no definite D call. Trimming removed 5 bases from V and 12 bases from J, with 17 bases in between. The CDR3 length is 12 residues. The germline V gene has CDR1 SGHKS and CDR2 YYEKEE (reference sequence). This CDR3 reads CASSPLSMVKYF. Here the CDR3 DNA reads TGTGCCAGCAGTCCCTTAAGCATGGTAAAGTACTTC.

The chain uses TRBV30 and TRBJ2-1; perhaps TRBD1 as D (5 bases). The germline gives CDR1 GTSNPN, CDR2 SVGIG (reference sequence). V was shortened by 4 bases and J by 1 base, with 14 bases between the two germline ends. There are 15 residues in the CDR3. The CDR3 DNA sequence: TGTGCCTGGACTCAGGGAATAGGGTCCTACAATGAGCAGTTCTTC. It encodes CAWTQGIGSYNEQFF.

This clonotype was recorded many times. The rearrangement joins TRBV27 to TRBJ2-3; 7 bases are shared with TRBD2. CDR1 is MNHEY and CDR2 is SMNVEV in the germline V gene (reference sequence). J was trimmed by 5 bases and V by 3 bases; bases with no gene match: 2. This CDR3 is built from 13 residues. CDR3 nucleotide sequence: TGTGCCAGCAGTTTCCAGCGGGGAGATACGCAGTATTTT. It encodes CASSFQRGDTQYF.

This clonotype occurred a few times. The chain joins TRBV12-3 or TRBV12-4 to TRBJ1-5; possible D gene TRBD1, 6 bases. This CDR3 region has 13 residues. V gave up 8 bases and J gave up 4 bases, with 12 bases separating them. As DNA, the CDR3 is TGTGCCAGCGGTGGACAGCTAAATCAGCCCCAGCATTTT. It is translated as CASGGQLNQPQHF.

This chain uses TRBV20-1 with TRBJ2-5; D is perhaps TRBD1 or TRBD2 (5 bases each). The CDR3 is 16 residues long. CDR1 DFQATT and CDR2 SNEGSKA come from the germline V gene (reference sequence). The V end was cut by 3 bases, the J end by 7 bases, with 24 bases between. The CDR3, as DNA: TGCAGTGCTAGCCAAACAGGTGTTCGAGCCGGAGGGACCCAGTACTTC. Residues: CSASQTGVRAGGTQYF.